Each of the 7 T cell receptor beta chains below was sequenced from the same sample in a study of T cells in Graves' hyperthyroidism and ophthalmopathy. The source material, RNA transcripts, was used to amplify TCR beta CDR3 regions. The HTBI primer set was used in a first-round RT-PCR of the TCR CDR3. MiXCR, applied by TCRdb to the multiplex PCR reads, yields one record per CDR3 protein. The sample lists a few hundred thousand distinct CDR3 sequences; about 14% were seen once. Material for sequencing was blood. These receptors all come from a man between 25 and 39 years old with Graves' hyperthyroidism that later progressed to Graves' ophthalmopathy.

CDR3 DNA: TGTGCCAGCAGCCAGGGGGGGGGTCAAAACACCGGGGAGCTGTTTTTT. It is translated as CASSQGGGQNTGELFF. The rearrangement links TRBV11-2 to TRBJ2-2, with D perhaps given as TRBD1 or TRBD2 (7 bases each). V lost 5 bases to trimming and J lost 2 bases, with 15 bases between them. The CDR3 covers 16 residues. Germline V gene sequence: CDR1 SGHAT, CDR2 FQNNGV. Based on the CDR3 plus reference TRBV11-2 and TRBJ2-2, the full variable domain is EAGVAQSPRYKIIEKRQSVAFWCNPISGHATLYWYQQILGQGPKLLIQFQNNGVVDDSQLPKDRFSAERLKGVDSTLKIQPAKLEDSAVYLCASSQGGGQNTGELFFGEGSRLTVL.

This clonotype came up many times. The rearrangement uses TRBV7-2 and TRBJ2-2, with D uncertain. This CDR3 contains 14 residues. Between the trimmed V and J ends, which lost 3 bases and 3 bases, there was a span of 8 bases. CDR1 and CDR2 from the germline V gene are SGHTA and FQGNSA. The DNA for the CDR3 is TGTGCCAGCAGCTTTCTCCCCGACACCGGGGAGCTGTTTTTT. It translates to CASSFLPDTGELFF.

This clonotype has only a few counts. V and J are TRBV5-1 and TRBJ1-2; D is uncertain. This CDR3 has 16 residues. Trimming removed 4 bases from V and 6 bases from J, with 22 bases in between. The V gene's germline CDR1 is SGHRS and CDR2 YFSETQ. The CDR3 DNA follows: TGCGCCAGCAGCCCCAAGACCCCCCGGAAAGGGAATGGCTACACCTTC. Its protein product is CASSPKTPRKGNGYTF.

This clonotype was counted a few times. The CDR3 spells CASSEDRDSNQPQHF. DNA for the CDR3: TGTGCCAGTAGTGAGGACAGAGATAGCAATCAGCCCCAGCATTTT. The chain carries TRBV19 and TRBJ1-5; perhaps TRBD1 as D (6 bases). This CDR3 contains 15 residues. V gave up 5 bases and J gave up 0 bases, with 11 bases separating them. Germline CDR1 reads LNHDA; CDR2 reads SQIVND (reference sequence).

This clonotype was found a few times. The V call is TRBV20-1, the J call TRBJ1-2; D is ambiguous. V was clipped by 4 bases and J by 8 bases, with 8 bases between them. CDR1 and CDR2 (germline): DFQATT, SNEGSKA (reference sequence). The CDR3 runs 10 residues. CDR3 in amino acids: CSAKGIGYTF. CDR3 bases: TGCAGTGCTAAGGGCATCGGCTACACCTTC.

This clonotype occurred many times. Written as DNA, the CDR3 is TGTGCCAGCAGCTTAGTACAGGGGAGGATAGGCAATCAGCCCCAGCATTTT. Its translation is CASSLVQGRIGNQPQHF. This chain links TRBV7-8 with TRBJ1-5; TRBD1 matches at 7 bases. V shed 1 base, J shed 2 bases, and the junction held 8 bases outside the gene matches. Looked up from germline, CDR1 is SGHVS and CDR2 is FQNEAQ. The CDR3 length is 17 residues.

The chain has TRBV10-3 and TRBJ1-2; D may be TRBD1 (6 bases). V lost 7 bases to trimming and J lost 0 bases, with 18 bases between them. Germline assignment: CDR1 ENHRY and CDR2 SYGVKD. The CDR3 extends over 16 amino acids. Here the CDR3 reads CAITLKEQGANYGYTF. CDR3 in DNA: TGTGCCATCACCCTAAAGGAACAGGGAGCTAACTATGGCTACACCTTC.